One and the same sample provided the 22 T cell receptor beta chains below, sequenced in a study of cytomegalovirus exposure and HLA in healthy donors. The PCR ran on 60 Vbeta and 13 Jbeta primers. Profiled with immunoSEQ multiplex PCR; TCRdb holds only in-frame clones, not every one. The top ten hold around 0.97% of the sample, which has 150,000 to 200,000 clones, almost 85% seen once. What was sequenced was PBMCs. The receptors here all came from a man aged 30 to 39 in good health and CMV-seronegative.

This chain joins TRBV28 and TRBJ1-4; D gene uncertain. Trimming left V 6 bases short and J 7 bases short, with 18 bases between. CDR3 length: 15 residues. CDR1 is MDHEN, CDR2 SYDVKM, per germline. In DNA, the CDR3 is TGTGCCAGCAGCCCTTATGGAGGGTTGGCTGAAAAACTGTTTTTT. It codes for CASSPYGGLAEKLFF. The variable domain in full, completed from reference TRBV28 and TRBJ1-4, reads DVKVTQSSRYLVKRTGEKVFLECVQDMDHENMFWYRQDPGLGLRLIYFSYDVKMKEKGDIPEGYSVSREKKERFSLILESASTNQTSMYLCASSPYGGLAEKLFFGSGTQLSVL.

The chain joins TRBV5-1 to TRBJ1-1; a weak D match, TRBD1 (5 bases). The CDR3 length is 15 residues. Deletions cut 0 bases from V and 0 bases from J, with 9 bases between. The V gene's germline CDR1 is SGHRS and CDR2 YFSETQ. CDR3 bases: TGCGCCAGCAGCTTGGGGGGCCTTTTGAACACTGAAGCTTTCTTT. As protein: CASSLGGLLNTEAFF.

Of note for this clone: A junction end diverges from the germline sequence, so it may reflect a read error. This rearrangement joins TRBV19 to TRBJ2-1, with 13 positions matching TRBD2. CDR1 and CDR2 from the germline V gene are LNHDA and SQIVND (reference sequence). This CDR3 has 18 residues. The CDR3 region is CANSWTSGRQGSYNEQFF. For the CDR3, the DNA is TGTGCCAATAGTTGGACTAGCGGGAGACAGGGCTCCTACAATGAGCAGTTCTTC.

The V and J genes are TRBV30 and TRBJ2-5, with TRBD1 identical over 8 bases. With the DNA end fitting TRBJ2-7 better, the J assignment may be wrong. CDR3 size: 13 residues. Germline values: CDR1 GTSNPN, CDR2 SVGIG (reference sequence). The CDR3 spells CAWQTGDNYEQYF. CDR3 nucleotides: TGTGCCTGGCAGACAGGGGACAACTACGAGCAGTACTTC.

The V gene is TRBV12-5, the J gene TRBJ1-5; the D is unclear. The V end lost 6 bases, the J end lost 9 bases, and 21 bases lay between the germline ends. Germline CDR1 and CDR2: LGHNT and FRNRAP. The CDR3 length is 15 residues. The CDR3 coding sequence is TGTGCTAGTGGAATGGGTCGGGAAGTAGGGCGGCCCCAGCATTTT. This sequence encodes CASGMGREVGRPQHF.

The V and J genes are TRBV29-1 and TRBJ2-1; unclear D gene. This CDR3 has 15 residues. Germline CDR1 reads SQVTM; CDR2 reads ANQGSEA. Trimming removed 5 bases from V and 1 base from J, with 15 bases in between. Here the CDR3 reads CSVLGLSPSYNEQFF. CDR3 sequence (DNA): TGCAGCGTTCTAGGCCTATCCCCTTCCTACAATGAGCAGTTCTTC.

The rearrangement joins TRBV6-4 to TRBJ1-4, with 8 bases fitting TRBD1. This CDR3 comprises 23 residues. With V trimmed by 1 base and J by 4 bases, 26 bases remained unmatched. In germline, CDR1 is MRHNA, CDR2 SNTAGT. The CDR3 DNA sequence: TGTGCCAGCAGTGACTTAGAGATACGGGACAGGCGCCTAGGTAGGGTGAGTAATGAAAAACTGTTTTTT. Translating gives CASSDLEIRDRRLGRVSNEKLFF.

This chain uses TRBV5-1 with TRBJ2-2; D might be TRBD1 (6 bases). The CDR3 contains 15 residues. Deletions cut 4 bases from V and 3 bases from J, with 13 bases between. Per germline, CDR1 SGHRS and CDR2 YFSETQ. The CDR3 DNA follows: TGCGCCAGCAGCAGTAGCAGGGGAGACACCGGGGAGCTGTTTTTT. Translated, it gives CASSSSRGDTGELFF. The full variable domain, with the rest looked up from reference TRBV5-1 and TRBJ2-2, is KAGVTQTPRYLIKTRGQQVTLSCSPISGHRSVSWYQQTPGQGLQFLFEYFSETQRNKGNFPGRFSGRQFSNSRSEMNVSTLELGDSALYLCASSSSRGDTGELFFGEGSRLTVL.

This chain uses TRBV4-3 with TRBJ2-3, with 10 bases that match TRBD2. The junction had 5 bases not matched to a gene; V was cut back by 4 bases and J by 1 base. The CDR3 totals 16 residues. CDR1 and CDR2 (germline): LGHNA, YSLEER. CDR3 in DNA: TGCGCCAGCAGCCCCTTCGGGACTAGCGGCACAGATACGCAGTATTTT. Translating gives CASSPFGTSGTDTQYF.

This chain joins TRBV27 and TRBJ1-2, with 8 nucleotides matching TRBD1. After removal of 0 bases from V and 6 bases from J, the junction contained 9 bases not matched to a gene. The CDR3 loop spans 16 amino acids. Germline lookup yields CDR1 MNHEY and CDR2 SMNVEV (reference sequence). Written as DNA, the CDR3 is TGTGCCAGCAGTTTATCGGGACCGGGGACAGGCAATGGCTACACCTTC. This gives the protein CASSLSGPGTGNGYTF.

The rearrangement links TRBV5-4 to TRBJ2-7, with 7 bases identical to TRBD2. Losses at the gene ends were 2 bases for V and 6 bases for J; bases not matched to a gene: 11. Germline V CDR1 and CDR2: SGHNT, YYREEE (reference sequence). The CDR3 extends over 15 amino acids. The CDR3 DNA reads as TGTGCCAGCAGCTTTTCGGGCGGGAGAAGGTTCGAGCAGTACTTC. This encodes CASSFSGGRRFEQYF.

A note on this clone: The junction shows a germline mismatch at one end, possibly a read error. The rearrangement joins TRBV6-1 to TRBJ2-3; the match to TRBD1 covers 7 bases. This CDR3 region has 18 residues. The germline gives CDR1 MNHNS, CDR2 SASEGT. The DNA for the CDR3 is TGTGCCATCAGTGGGTGGGGAGACAGGGACCCTAGCACAGATACGCAGTATTTT. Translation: CAISGWGDRDPSTDTQYF.

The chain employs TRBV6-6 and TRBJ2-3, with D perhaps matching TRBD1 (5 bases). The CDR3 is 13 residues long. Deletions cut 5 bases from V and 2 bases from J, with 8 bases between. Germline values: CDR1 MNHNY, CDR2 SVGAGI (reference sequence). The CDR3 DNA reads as TGTGCCAGCAGTAAGGGGTTCACAGATACGCAGTATTTT. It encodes CASSKGFTDTQYF.

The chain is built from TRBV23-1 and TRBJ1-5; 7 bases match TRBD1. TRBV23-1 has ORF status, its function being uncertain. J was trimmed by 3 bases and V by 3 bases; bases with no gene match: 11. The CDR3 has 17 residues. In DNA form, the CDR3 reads TGCGCCAGCAGTCACCTCGACAGGGAGGTCGTCAATCAGCCCCAGCATTTT. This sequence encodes CASSHLDREVVNQPQHF.

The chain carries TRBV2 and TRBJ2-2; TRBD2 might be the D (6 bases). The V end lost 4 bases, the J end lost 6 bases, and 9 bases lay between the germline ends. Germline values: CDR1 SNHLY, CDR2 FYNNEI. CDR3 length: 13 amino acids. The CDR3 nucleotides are TGTGCCAGCAGTGGAGGGGACTCCGGGGAGCTGTTTTTT. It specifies CASSGGDSGELFF.

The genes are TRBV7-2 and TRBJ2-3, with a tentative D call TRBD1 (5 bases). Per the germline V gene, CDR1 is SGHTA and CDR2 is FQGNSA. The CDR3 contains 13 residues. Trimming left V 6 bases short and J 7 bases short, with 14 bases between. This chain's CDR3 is CASRSQGTNTQYF. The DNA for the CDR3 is TGTGCCAGCAGGAGTCAGGGTACGAATACGCAGTATTTT.

The CDR3 spells CASRRDTNQPQHF. The DNA for the CDR3 is TGTGCCAGCAGGAGGGACACTAATCAGCCCCAGCATTTT. The chain has TRBV2 and TRBJ1-5, with D maybe TRBD1 (6 bases). Germline V CDR1 and CDR2: SNHLY, FYNNEI. This CDR3 is 13 amino acids long. Trimming removed 6 bases at V and 4 bases at J, with 10 bases between.

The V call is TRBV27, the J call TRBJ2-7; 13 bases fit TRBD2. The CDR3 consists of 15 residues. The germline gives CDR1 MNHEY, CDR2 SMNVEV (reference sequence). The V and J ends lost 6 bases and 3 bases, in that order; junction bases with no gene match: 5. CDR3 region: CASRKLAGGNYEQYF. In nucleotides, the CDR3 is TGTGCCAGCAGAAAACTAGCGGGGGGGAACTACGAGCAGTACTTC.

CDR3 sequence (DNA): TGTGCCAGCAGCTTATATAGTGAGCAGTTCTTC. Protein product: CASSLYSEQFF. This chain connects TRBV7-8 to TRBJ2-1; no firm D call. V was pared by 2 bases and J by 9 bases, with 5 bases between. Germline V gene lookup returns CDR1 SGHVS and CDR2 FQNEAQ. The CDR3 runs 11 residues.

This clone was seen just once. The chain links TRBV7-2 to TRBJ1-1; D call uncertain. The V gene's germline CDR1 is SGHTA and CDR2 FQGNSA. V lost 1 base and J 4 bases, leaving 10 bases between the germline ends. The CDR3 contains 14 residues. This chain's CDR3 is CASSLGHRGTEAFF. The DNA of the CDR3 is TGTGCCAGCAGCTTAGGCCACCGGGGCACTGAAGCTTTCTTT.

DNA for the CDR3: TGTGCCAGCAGCACGGGACTAGCGGGAGGGCCCGGACAGTTCTTC. It translates to CASSTGLAGGPGQFF. The rearrangement uses TRBV7-9 and TRBJ2-1; 16 bases agree with TRBD2. V lost 5 bases, J lost 13 bases, and 8 bases stayed unmatched. Per the germline V gene, CDR1 is SEHNR and CDR2 is FQNEAQ (reference sequence). This CDR3 has 15 amino acids.

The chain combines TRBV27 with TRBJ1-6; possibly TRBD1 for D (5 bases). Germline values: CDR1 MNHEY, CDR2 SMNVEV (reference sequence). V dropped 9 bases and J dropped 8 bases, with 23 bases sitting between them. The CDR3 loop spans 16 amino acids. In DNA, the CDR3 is TGTGCCAGGGGGCAGGGTCCCCCCTTAATCGATTCACCCCTCCACTTT. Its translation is CARGQGPPLIDSPLHF.